The clone carrying this TCR beta chain was counted many times. Its antigen remains unidentified. The read terminates 3 residues ahead of where the CDR3 ends, so the germline J gene completes it. The repertoire was sequenced with immunoSEQ multiplex PCR; TCRdb's copy has only in-frame clones and lacks some. Recorded here are 40,000 to 65,000 clones, none singletons. The sample originates from a study of T cell clonality in common variable immunodeficiency. Whole-study results and caveats: Patient heterogeneity in the CVID cohort limited correlations between repertoire features and clinical complications. Compared with healthy controls, CVID subjects showed increased TCRbeta clonality, mostly in about a third.

This CDR3 is built from 14 residues. CDR1 is SGHDT and CDR2 is YYEEEE in the germline V gene. V was pared by 3 bases and J by 3 bases, with 9 bases between. Sequencing was done on a sample of peripheral blood mononuclear cells. The sequence was obtained from a person aged 18-69 years in good health. This chain joins TRBV5-6 and TRBJ1-4; D might be TRBD1 (5 bases). Incomplete CDR3 DNA: TGTGCCAGCAGCTCTACGGGGGCTAATGAAAAA. It is translated as CASSSTGANEK. The complete CDR3 sequence is CASSSTGANEKLFF.